Each of the 14 T cell receptor beta chains below was sequenced from the same sample in a study of cytomegalovirus exposure and HLA in healthy donors. 13 Jbeta primers and 60 Vbeta primers were used for the PCR. TCRdb's table, derived via immunoSEQ multiplex PCR, lists solely in-frame clones and lacks some. The table has roughly 130,000 clones, 75% to 85% seen once; the top ten hold 5.9%. Sequencing input: PBMCs. The receptors come from a middle-aged woman in good health and CMV-seropositive.

The J gene is TRBJ2-1, the V gene TRBV10-3; 14 nucleotides agree with TRBD2. This CDR3 is built from 17 residues. Trimming at V came to 6 bases and at J to 8 bases, leaving 12 bases not matched to a gene. Germline V CDR1 and CDR2: ENHRY, SYGVKD. The CDR3 DNA reads as TGTGCCATCAGCAATCCGACTAGCGGGAGGGCCCGGGATGAGCAGTTCTTC. This gives the protein CAISNPTSGRARDEQFF.

The V call is TRBV9, the J call TRBJ2-1; 12 bases are a match to TRBD2. The J segment lost 4 bases and the V segment lost 1 base, leaving 12 bases of the junction unmatched. The CDR3 is made up of 19 amino acids. Germline V gene sequence: CDR1 SGDLS, CDR2 YYNGEE. For the CDR3, the DNA is TGTGCCAGCAGCGTACCGCTAGCGGGAGGGAGGGACCCTTACAATGAGCAGTTCTTC. It yields the protein CASSVPLAGGRDPYNEQFF. Full variable domain (outside the CDR3, taken from reference TRBV9 and TRBJ2-1): DSGVTQTPKHLITATGQRVTLRCSPRSGDLSVYWYQQSLDQGLQFLIQYYNGEERAKGNILERFSAQQFPDLHSELNLSSLELGDSALYFCASSVPLAGGRDPYNEQFFGPGTRLTVL.

The J gene is TRBJ1-5, the V gene TRBV5-4; a weak D match, TRBD1 (6 bases). The CDR3 spans 15 residues. The germline V and J ends were trimmed by 0 bases and 4 bases, with 11 bases remaining between them. Germline-derived CDR1 and CDR2 are SGHNT and YYREEE (reference sequence). The CDR3 DNA reads TGTGCCAGCAGCTTGGAAGGGGGAGAAAATCAGCCCCAGCATTTT. The encoded protein is CASSLEGGENQPQHF.

CDR3 in DNA: TGCGCCAGCAGCTTGGTCCTAGCGGGAGACAACCAAGAGACCCAGTACTTC. It specifies CASSLVLAGDNQETQYF. This sequence joins TRBV5-1 and TRBJ2-5, with TRBD2 matching over 10 bases. This CDR3 is 17 amino acids long. V shed 0 bases, J shed 0 bases, and the junction held 5 bases outside the gene matches. Germline-derived CDR1 and CDR2 are SGHRS and YFSETQ.

A few counts support this clone. V is TRBV29-1 and J is TRBJ2-7; 11 nucleotides align to TRBD1. Trimming at V came to 6 bases and at J to 0 bases, leaving 7 bases not matched to a gene. The CDR3 has 15 residues. Germline CDR1 and CDR2: SQVTM and ANQGSEA. CDR3 in DNA: TGCAGCGTCGTAGGACAGGGGGCCTTCTCCTACGAGCAGTACTTC. Protein product: CSVVGQGAFSYEQYF.

This clone was seen once. The chain uses TRBV7-9 and TRBJ1-4; 9 positions agree with TRBD1. Germline lookup yields CDR1 SEHNR and CDR2 FQNEAQ (reference sequence). J lost 8 bases, V lost 1 base, and 5 bases had no gene match. The CDR3 extends over 15 amino acids. Written as DNA, the CDR3 is TGTGCCAGCAGCTTAGGTCGGGACAGGGCAGAAAAACTGTTTTTT. Protein sequence: CASSLGRDRAEKLFF.

The genes are TRBV9 and TRBJ2-2, with TRBD1 matching over 7 bases. The CDR3 length is 17 residues. After removal of 0 bases from V and 0 bases from J, the junction contained 5 bases not matched to a gene. Looked up from germline, CDR1 is SGDLS and CDR2 is YYNGEE. CDR3 sequence reads: CASSVAPDRPNTGELFF. The CDR3, as DNA: TGTGCCAGCAGCGTAGCCCCGGACAGGCCGAACACCGGGGAGCTGTTTTTT.

This clone was seen a handful of times. This chain links TRBV5-1 with TRBJ2-2; the match to TRBD1 covers 10 bases. V dropped 4 bases and J dropped 3; count of bases not matched to a gene: 3. CDR3 length: 15 residues. Germline CDR1 and CDR2: SGHRS and YFSETQ. The CDR3 DNA is TGCGCCAGCAGCCTCGGGACAGGGGACACCGGGGAGCTGTTTTTT. Translation gives CASSLGTGDTGELFF.

The rearrangement links TRBV5-4 to TRBJ1-3; tentatively, D is TRBD1 (5 bases). The CDR3 is 18 amino acids. The germline V gene encodes CDR1 SGHNT and CDR2 YYREEE (reference sequence). The V gene lost 0 bases and the J gene lost 0 bases, with 16 bases spanning the gap. Written as DNA, the CDR3 is TGTGCCAGCAGCTTGGCGAGTGGACATATCCTCTCTGGAAACACCATATATTTT. The encoded protein is CASSLASGHILSGNTIYF.

The chain employs TRBV2 and TRBJ2-5, with TRBD1 matching 9 bases. V gave up 5 bases and J gave up 2 bases; unmatched junction bases: 6. Germline V gene lookup returns CDR1 SNHLY and CDR2 FYNNEI. The CDR3 totals 15 residues. CDR3 sequence reads: CASSQAGTGQETQYF. The CDR3 region has the DNA TGTGCCAGCAGTCAGGCCGGGACAGGGCAAGAGACCCAGTACTTC.

The gene calls are TRBV2 and TRBJ2-3; perhaps TRBD1 as D (5 bases). There are 14 residues in the CDR3. Trimming cost V 2 bases and J 0 bases, with 6 bases left between them. Germline CDR1 reads SNHLY; CDR2 reads FYNNEI. As DNA, the CDR3 is TGTGCCAGCAGTGAAAGGGGTAGCACAGATACGCAGTATTTT. It specifies CASSERGSTDTQYF.

This chain connects TRBV7-3 to TRBJ1-1; tentatively, D is TRBD1 (6 bases). The V end was cut by 6 bases, the J end by 3 bases, with 17 bases between. Germline lookup yields CDR1 SGHTA and CDR2 FQGTGA. This CDR3 spans 15 amino acids. CDR3 protein: CASRRQAGTYTEAFF. The CDR3, as DNA: TGTGCCAGCAGACGACAGGCCGGGACGTACACTGAAGCTTTCTTT.

The chain uses TRBV2 and TRBJ2-4; D might be TRBD2 (5 bases). V lost 2 bases, J lost 0 bases, and 14 bases lay in between. Germline assignment: CDR1 SNHLY and CDR2 FYNNEI. This CDR3 region has 17 residues. The CDR3 nucleotides read TGTGCCAGCAGTGAATTTGGGTCAGGACTAGCCAAAAACATTCAGTACTTC. Translating gives CASSEFGSGLAKNIQYF.

This clone turned up a few times. The V call is TRBV7-9, the J call TRBJ2-1, with 7 bases identical to TRBD1. This CDR3 region has 12 residues. Per germline, CDR1 SEHNR and CDR2 FQNEAQ (reference sequence). V gave up 5 bases and J gave up 8 bases; unmatched junction bases: 3. CDR3 residues: CASSQTGDEQFF. Written as DNA, the CDR3 is TGTGCCAGCAGCCAAACAGGGGATGAGCAGTTCTTC.